The 18 T cell receptor beta chains reported below all come from one sample, sequenced in a study of monozygotic twins with cystic fibrosis. The protocol was immunoSEQ multiplex PCR, while the TCRdb copy is restricted to in-frame clones and leaves out a portion. This table holds around 33,000 clones, over 75% found once. Sequencing was done on a sample of blood. The receptors come from a girl between 2 and 10 years old with cystic fibrosis.

The chain links TRBV14 to TRBJ1-4; no clear D. The V gene's germline CDR1 is SGHDN and CDR2 FVKESK. V was shortened by 1 base and J by 3 bases, with 9 bases between the two germline ends. The CDR3 spans 15 residues. CDR3 DNA sequence: TGTGCCAGCAGCCAAGGGGAGGTACCTAATGAAAAACTGTTTTTT. It yields the protein CASSQGEVPNEKLFF.

This clone has a handful of counts. The chain recombines TRBV18 with TRBJ1-1; D is perhaps TRBD1 (6 bases). The ends were cut back, 3 bases at V and 0 bases at J, with 17 bases in the middle. The germline CDR1 and CDR2 sequences are KGHSH and LQKENI. This CDR3 is built from 17 residues. The DNA of the CDR3 is TGTGCCAGCTCACCCGTGGACAGCTCCTTCATGAACACTGAAGCTTTCTTT. Translated: CASSPVDSSFMNTEAFF.

V usage is TRBV6-6 and J usage is TRBJ2-5, with 8 bases lining up with TRBD2. V lost 6 bases and J lost 4; bases outside the gene matches: 10. The CDR3 consists of 15 residues. CDR1 is MNHNY, CDR2 SVGAGI, per germline (reference sequence). Written as DNA, the CDR3 is TGTGCCAGCAGCCCTGGACTAGCTCCCCGAGAGACCCAGTACTTC. This encodes CASSPGLAPRETQYF.

The V gene is TRBV30, the J gene TRBJ2-7; D remains unclear. The length of the CDR3 is 11 residues. The germline V and J ends were trimmed by 2 bases and 6 bases, with 8 bases remaining between them. CDR1 and CDR2 from the germline V gene are GTSNPN and SVGIG (reference sequence). CDR3 sequence reads: CAWSPSSEQYF. The CDR3 DNA reads TGTGCCTGGAGTCCTTCAAGCGAGCAGTACTTC.

The genes are TRBV5-6 and TRBJ2-3; D is unresolved. The CDR3 is 18 amino acids. Trimming removed 0 bases at V and 0 bases at J, with 17 bases between. Germline V lookup: CDR1 SGHDT, CDR2 YYEEEE. The CDR3 DNA is TGTGCCAGCAGCTTGGCCTCGGACGGCTGGGGAAGCACAGATACGCAGTATTTT. It encodes CASSLASDGWGSTDTQYF.

This chain connects TRBV7-3 to TRBJ1-2; weak D call: TRBD1 (5 bases). Germline lookup yields CDR1 SGHTA and CDR2 FQGTGA. The ends were cut back, 1 base at V and 0 bases at J, with 6 bases in the middle. The CDR3 loop spans 14 amino acids. The CDR3 loop is CASSLKDTNYGYTF. CDR3 DNA: TGTGCCAGCAGCTTAAAGGACACTAACTATGGCTACACCTTC.

The chain uses TRBV4-2 and TRBJ1-2; no clear D. Trimming stripped 0 bases from V and 0 bases from J, with 8 bases between. This CDR3 spans 15 amino acids. Germline lookup yields CDR1 LGHNA and CDR2 YNFKEQ. The CDR3 loop is CASSQEEGANYGYTF. The DNA of the CDR3 is TGTGCCAGCAGCCAAGAGGAGGGAGCTAACTATGGCTACACCTTC.

The chain combines TRBV5-1 with TRBJ2-2, with 11 bases matching TRBD2. Germline-derived CDR1 and CDR2 are SGHRS and YFSETQ. J was trimmed by 0 bases and V by 4 bases; bases with no gene match: 2. CDR3 length: 16 residues. Written as DNA, the CDR3 is TGCGCCAGCAGCCCGGGACTAGCGGCGAACACCGGGGAGCTGTTTTTT. Its translation: CASSPGLAANTGELFF.

The chain has TRBV23-1 and TRBJ2-2, with D perhaps matching TRBD1 (5 bases). TRBV23-1 is an open reading frame whose function is uncertain. V dropped 4 bases and J dropped 1 base, with 13 bases sitting between them. The length of the CDR3 is 16 residues. The CDR3 coding sequence is TGCGCCAGCAGTCTATTCAGGGAAAGGAACACCGGGGAGCTGTTTTTT. Translation: CASSLFRERNTGELFF.

This chain links TRBV7-9 with TRBJ2-5; 8 bases are shared with TRBD2. The V and J ends lost 5 bases and 5 bases, in that order; junction bases with no gene match: 7. There are 14 residues in the CDR3. Germline CDR1 is SEHNR and CDR2 is FQNEAQ (reference sequence). The DNA of the CDR3 is TGTGCCAGCAGCACCCGGGGGGGCCTCGAGACCCAGTACTTC. Protein sequence: CASSTRGGLETQYF. The full variable domain, with the rest looked up from reference TRBV7-9 and TRBJ2-5, is DTGVSQNPRHKITKRGQNVTFRCDPISEHNRLYWYRQTLGQGPEFLTYFQNEAQLEKSRLLSDRFSAERPKGSFSTLEIQRTEQGDSAMYLCASSTRGGLETQYFGPGTRLLVL.

V is TRBV9 and J is TRBJ2-1, with 9 bases that match TRBD2. The junction had 10 bases not matched to a gene; V was cut back by 2 bases and J by 7 bases. Germline V CDR1 and CDR2: SGDLS, YYNGEE. The CDR3 sequence is 16 residues long. CDR3 DNA: TGTGCCAGCAGCGTTTCCCCGGGACTAGCAAGTAATGAGCAGTTCTTC. Amino acid sequence: CASSVSPGLASNEQFF.

This sequence joins TRBV9 and TRBJ1-1, with a tentative D call TRBD1 (5 bases). In germline, CDR1 is SGDLS, CDR2 YYNGEE. The CDR3 contains 15 residues. The V end lost 3 bases, the J end lost 7 bases, and 19 bases lay between the germline ends. CDR3 sequence reads: CASSAGWGTAGEAFF. CDR3 nucleotides: TGTGCCAGCAGCGCAGGGTGGGGCACCGCGGGTGAAGCTTTCTTT.

The V call is TRBV5-1, the J call TRBJ2-3; TRBD2 matches 8 bases. The CDR3 is 14 amino acids. Losses at the gene ends were 5 bases for V and 1 base for J; bases not matched to a gene: 3. Germline CDR1 and CDR2: SGHRS and YFSETQ. The CDR3 coding sequence is TGCGCCAGCAGAGGGGGACTAGGCACAGATACGCAGTATTTT. Translated: CASRGGLGTDTQYF.

This chain links TRBV30 with TRBJ1-5; no clear D. V was cut by 3 bases and J by 1 base, with 7 bases left in between. There are 13 residues in the CDR3. The germline CDR1 and CDR2 sequences are GTSNPN and SVGIG (reference sequence). The CDR3 here is CAWSPLSNQPQHF. CDR3 in DNA: TGTGCCTGGAGCCCGCTCAGCAATCAGCCCCAGCATTTT.

The chain uses TRBV6-1 and TRBJ1-1; no reliable D call. Trimming left V 2 bases short and J 3 bases short, with 10 bases between. The V gene's germline CDR1 is MNHNS and CDR2 SASEGT. This CDR3 is 14 amino acids long. The CDR3 nucleotides read TGTGCCAGCAGTGAAAGGTCGGCGGACACTGAAGCTTTCTTT. This sequence encodes CASSERSADTEAFF.

The rearrangement joins TRBV9 to TRBJ1-1; tentatively, D is TRBD1 (6 bases). In germline, CDR1 is SGDLS, CDR2 YYNGEE. Trimming pared 6 bases from V and 7 bases from J, leaving 19 bases between. The CDR3 loop spans 14 amino acids. CDR3 DNA sequence: TGTGCCAGCAACCATACAGGGCGGTGGGGTGAAGCTTTCTTT. Amino acids: CASNHTGRWGEAFF.

The table lists this clone with a few counts. In DNA form, the CDR3 reads TGTGCCAGCAGTGCAGGGGACACCGGGGAGCTGTTTTTT. As protein: CASSAGDTGELFF. The chain carries TRBV6-4 and TRBJ2-2, with a tentative D call TRBD1 (6 bases). Trimming stripped 4 bases from V and 3 bases from J, with 6 bases between. Germline lookup yields CDR1 MRHNA and CDR2 SNTAGT. This CDR3 spans 13 amino acids.

This chain links TRBV29-1 with TRBJ1-3; D not resolved. V was clipped by 6 bases and J by 4 bases, with 10 bases between them. This CDR3 spans 12 amino acids. Germline loops: CDR1 SQVTM, CDR2 ANQGSEA. CDR3 coding DNA: TGCAGCGTCCAGGTACTCGGAAACACCATATATTTT. Amino acids: CSVQVLGNTIYF.